Each of the 5 T cell receptor beta chains below was sequenced from the same sample in a study of blood T cell repertoires in COVID-19. This table comes from immunoSEQ multiplex PCR, and its TCRdb copy is limited to in-frame clones, with some not included. Of 68,000 or so clones in the sample, roughly nine tenths were seen once. Sequencing was performed on peripheral blood. These receptors came from a man aged 50-59 years with acute or convalescent COVID-19.

This chain links TRBV28 with TRBJ2-2; TRBD1 is a possible D gene (6 bases). The germline V gene has CDR1 MDHEN and CDR2 SYDVKM. V lost 5 bases and J lost 4, with 17 bases in between. The CDR3 runs to 16 residues. The CDR3 region is CASSPPTGSSTGELFF. Here the CDR3 DNA reads TGTGCCAGCAGTCCCCCGACAGGATCTTCCACCGGGGAGCTGTTTTTT.

The chain employs TRBV7-2 and TRBJ1-6; TRBD1 matches 7 bases. The CDR3 totals 16 residues. J was trimmed by 4 bases and V by 1 base; bases with no gene match: 4. Germline V gene sequence: CDR1 SGHTA, CDR2 FQGNSA. Here the CDR3 reads CASSLGQGSYNSPLHF. The CDR3 DNA is TGTGCCAGCAGCTTAGGACAGGGATCATATAATTCACCCCTCCACTTT.

The rearrangement links TRBV28 to TRBJ2-5, with D tentatively TRBD2 (6 bases). The V gene's germline CDR1 is MDHEN and CDR2 SYDVKM. This CDR3 comprises 10 residues. The CDR3 sequence: CAAGRETQYF. The CDR3 DNA sequence: TGTGCGGCGGGGAGAGAGACCCAGTACTTC.

The rearrangement uses TRBV30 and TRBJ1-2; weak D call: TRBD1 (6 bases). This CDR3 contains 14 residues. Trimming stripped 1 base from V and 8 bases from J, with 17 bases between. In germline, CDR1 is GTSNPN, CDR2 SVGIG (reference sequence). The CDR3 loop is CAWSGQQGVDGYTF. The CDR3 DNA follows: TGTGCCTGGAGTGGGCAACAGGGCGTCGACGGCTACACCTTC.

The genes are TRBV5-1 and TRBJ2-2; tentatively, D is TRBD2 (5 bases). The V gene lost 0 bases and the J gene lost 4 bases, with 10 bases spanning the gap. Germline V gene lookup returns CDR1 SGHRS and CDR2 YFSETQ. This CDR3 is 15 amino acids long. For the CDR3, the DNA is TGCGCCAGCAGCTTGGGAGGCCGGGGCACCGGGGAGCTGTTTTTT. The encoded protein is CASSLGGRGTGELFF.